The 23 T cell receptor beta chains presented below share a single source sample, sequenced in a study of T cells in Graves' hyperthyroidism and ophthalmopathy. Researchers took RNA transcripts and amplified the TCR beta CDR3 regions from them. A first-round RT-PCR of the TCR CDR3 used the HTBI primer set. TCRdb independently ran MiXCR on the multiplex PCR reads; one entry per CDR3 protein. The data contain 490,000 or so distinct CDR3 sequences, about 46% of them singletons. The sequenced sample consisted of peripheral blood or thyroid tissue (not recorded which). Receptor source: an adult woman with Graves' disease, either hyperthyroidism or ophthalmopathy (not recorded which).

The genes are TRBV5-1 and TRBJ1-4, with a possible D match to TRBD1 (6 bases). V gave up 4 bases and J gave up 3 bases, with 16 bases separating them. The CDR3 is made up of 16 amino acids. Germline CDR1 reads SGHRS; CDR2 reads YFSETQ. CDR3 sequence (DNA): TGCGCCAGCAGCCCTGGAAAGGGGGGCGCTAATGAAAAACTGTTTTTT. It specifies CASSPGKGGANEKLFF.

As concerns this clonotype: A much larger clone differs by one base, so this may be a read error. The chain recombines TRBV10-3 with TRBJ1-1; no reliable D call. From germline, CDR1 is ENHRY and CDR2 SYGVKD. Trimming cost V 5 bases and J 7 bases, with 17 bases left between them. The CDR3 extends over 14 amino acids. In DNA form, the CDR3 reads TGTGCCATCAGTTATTTATTAGGGTTGGGTGAAGCTTTCTTT. This sequence encodes CAISYLLGLGEAFF.

This clonotype has at least ten counts. The chain recombines TRBV19 with TRBJ2-3; 12 nucleotides align to TRBD2. CDR1 and CDR2 (germline): LNHDA, SQIVND (reference sequence). J gave up 1 base and V 4 bases, and 3 bases lay outside the gene matches. CDR3 length: 16 residues. Written as DNA, the CDR3 is TGTGCCAGTAGTACGCTAGCGGGAGGGGGCACAGATACGCAGTATTTT. It is translated as CASSTLAGGGTDTQYF.

This chain links TRBV29-1 with TRBJ2-2; perhaps TRBD2 as D (5 bases). Trimming pared 0 bases from V and 4 bases from J, leaving 9 bases between. The germline gives CDR1 SQVTM, CDR2 ANQGSEA. This CDR3 has 14 amino acids. The CDR3 is CSVEERGVTGELFF. The CDR3 bases are TGCAGCGTTGAAGAACGGGGAGTCACCGGGGAGCTGTTTTTT.

This chain uses TRBV10-3 with TRBJ1-1; D remains ambiguous. The germline gives CDR1 ENHRY, CDR2 SYGVKD. CDR3 length equals 14 residues. Trimming took off 0 bases at V and 6 bases at J, with 11 bases between the two ends. The CDR3: CAISESLIVPEAFF. The CDR3 region has the DNA TGTGCCATCAGTGAGTCCCTAATAGTACCTGAAGCTTTCTTT.

With respect to this clonotype: A junction end diverges from the germline sequence, so it may reflect a read error. The chain combines TRBV4-1 with TRBJ1-2; perhaps TRBD1 as D (6 bases). CDR3 length equals 13 residues. Per the germline V gene, CDR1 is MGHRA and CDR2 is YSYEKL. The CDR3 here is CASSQETGTGYTF. The CDR3 DNA is TGTGCCAGCAGCCAAGAAACAGGGACCGGCTACACCTTC.

The chain has TRBV5-1 and TRBJ2-7, with 8 positions matching TRBD1. This CDR3 contains 14 residues. The V and J ends lost 4 bases and 5 bases, in that order; junction bases with no gene match: 8. Germline CDR1 reads SGHRS; CDR2 reads YFSETQ. The CDR3: CASSRTTGDHEQYF. The CDR3, as DNA: TGCGCCAGCAGCAGAACGACAGGGGACCACGAGCAGTACTTC.

The table lists this clonotype with many counts. The V and J genes are TRBV3-1 and TRBJ1-2; 8 bases are shared with TRBD1. Germline V CDR1 and CDR2: LGHDT, YNNKEL (reference sequence). The CDR3 has 14 amino acids. V lost 6 bases, J lost 5 bases, and 8 bases stayed unmatched. The DNA of the CDR3 is TGTGCCAGCAGAGAACGGGACAGGAGATATGGCTACACCTTC. Translated, it gives CASRERDRRYGYTF. Variable domain in full (rest from reference TRBV3-1 and TRBJ1-2): DTAVSQTPKYLVTQMGNDKSIKCEQNLGHDTMYWYKQDSKKFLKIMFSYNNKELIINETVPNRFSPKSPDKAHLNLHINSLELGDSAVYFCASRERDRRYGYTFGSGTRLTVV.

The chain employs TRBV7-8 and TRBJ1-1, with TRBD1 matching 7 bases. J lost 11 bases, V lost 7 bases, and 16 bases had no gene match. Germline CDR1 reads SGHVS; CDR2 reads FQNEAQ. The CDR3 loop spans 14 amino acids. The CDR3 loop reads CASTLIRGNSGAFF. CDR3 DNA sequence: TGTGCCAGCACCCTTATCAGGGGGAACTCCGGGGCTTTCTTT.

The chain carries TRBV7-9 and TRBJ1-2; 7 bases match TRBD1. The germline V gene has CDR1 SEHNR and CDR2 FQNEAQ (reference sequence). V was clipped by 5 bases and J by 6 bases; unmatched bases: 6. This CDR3 has 13 amino acids. As DNA, the CDR3 is TGTGCCAGCAGCCCAGACAGGGAAGATGGCTACACCTTC. This encodes CASSPDREDGYTF.

Concerning this clonotype: One base away lies a much larger clone, so this may be a sequencing read error. V is TRBV5-4 and J is TRBJ1-5; D uncertain. This CDR3 has 16 amino acids. The V and J ends lost 0 bases and 3 bases respectively, with 13 bases between them. Germline V gene data show CDR1 as SGHNT and CDR2 as YYREEE (reference sequence). As DNA, the CDR3 is TGTGCCAGCAGCTTGGATTACGGGCCTGACAATCAGCCCCAGCATTTT. Its protein product is CASSLDYGPDNQPQHF.

This clonotype was recorded a few times. The chain links TRBV7-8 to TRBJ2-2; tentative D call: TRBD1 (5 bases). Germline assignment: CDR1 SGHVS and CDR2 FQNEAQ. CDR3 size: 12 residues. V lost 4 bases to trimming and J lost 8 bases, with 8 bases between them. The CDR3 spells CASSYGAGELFF. The CDR3, as DNA: TGTGCCAGCAGCTATGGGGCAGGGGAGCTGTTTTTT.

A note on this clonotype: A much larger clone sits a single nucleotide away, making a read error possible. The chain has TRBV7-9 and TRBJ1-5, with a tentative D call TRBD1 (5 bases). V lost 5 bases to trimming and J lost 7 bases, with 12 bases between them. Germline V lookup: CDR1 SEHNR, CDR2 FQNEAQ (reference sequence). This CDR3 region has 13 residues. CDR3 sequence: CASSPLEGQPQHF. The DNA for the CDR3 is TGTGCCAGCAGCCCCCTCGAGGGGCAGCCCCAGCATTTT.

This rearrangement joins TRBV5-1 to TRBJ1-1; 8 bases are a match to TRBD1. Germline V gene sequence: CDR1 SGHRS, CDR2 YFSETQ. The V segment lost 4 bases and the J segment 7 bases; nucleotides outside the gene matches: 24. The CDR3 consists of 19 residues. The CDR3 nucleotides are TGCGCCAGCAGCAAGGCGAGGACAGGGCTGGCGGCCGCCCGAGGTGAAGCTTTCTTT. Its protein product is CASSKARTGLAAARGEAFF. The variable domain in full, with the rest retrieved from reference TRBV5-1 and TRBJ1-1, is KAGVTQTPRYLIKTRGQQVTLSCSPISGHRSVSWYQQTPGQGLQFLFEYFSETQRNKGNFPGRFSGRQFSNSRSEMNVSTLELGDSALYLCASSKARTGLAAARGEAFFGQGTRLTVV.

This clonotype appeared many times. This chain uses TRBV19 with TRBJ1-1; D may be TRBD1 (5 bases). The CDR3 is 14 residues long. Trimming took 3 bases from V and 1 from J, leaving 9 bases between them. Per germline, CDR1 LNHDA and CDR2 SQIVND (reference sequence). The CDR3 spells CASSIRGTNTEAFF. CDR3 coding DNA: TGTGCCAGTAGTATTCGGGGCACGAACACTGAAGCTTTCTTT.

This clonotype was seen only a few times. The V call is TRBV12-3 or TRBV12-4, the J call TRBJ1-5; no clear D gene. The V gene lost 5 bases and the J gene lost 6 bases, with 17 bases spanning the gap. CDR3 length equals 15 residues. CDR3 region: CASSGRGPSGQPQHF. CDR3 DNA sequence: TGTGCCAGCAGTGGCCGTGGCCCCAGCGGTCAGCCCCAGCATTTT.

This clonotype was seen a handful of times. DNA of the CDR3: TGTGCCAGCAGCTTGGTACTAGCGGGAGGGGGACACCAACAAGAGACCCAGTACTTC. Amino acid sequence: CASSLVLAGGGHQQETQYF. V and J are TRBV5-4 and TRBJ2-5, with 13 bases fitting TRBD2. CDR3 length: 19 residues. Per the germline V gene, CDR1 is SGHNT and CDR2 is YYREEE (reference sequence). V gave up 0 bases and J gave up 2 bases; unmatched junction bases: 10.

This clonotype was recorded a few times. The rearrangement uses TRBV7-9 and TRBJ1-1, with 7 bases aligning to TRBD1. The ends lost 5 bases at V and 4 bases at J; junction bases unmatched: 7. The CDR3 covers 14 residues. In germline, CDR1 is SEHNR, CDR2 FQNEAQ (reference sequence). The CDR3 spells CASSPDRASTEAFF. In nucleotides, the CDR3 is TGTGCCAGCAGCCCCGACAGGGCCAGCACTGAAGCTTTCTTT.

This clonotype came up many times. The chain has TRBV20-1 and TRBJ1-1; maybe TRBD1 (5 bases). CDR3 size: 16 residues. Germline-derived CDR1 and CDR2 are DFQATT and SNEGSKA (reference sequence). V was trimmed by 5 bases and J by 0 bases, leaving 19 bases between them. CDR3 residues: CSAHQGNRGMNTEAFF. CDR3 in DNA: TGCAGTGCTCACCAGGGAAATCGGGGCATGAACACTGAAGCTTTCTTT.

This sequence joins TRBV7-3 and TRBJ1-1; TRBD1 matches at 9 bases. Losses at the gene ends were 5 bases for V and 6 bases for J; bases not matched to a gene: 7. In germline, CDR1 is SGHTA, CDR2 FQGTGA. The CDR3 totals 14 residues. This CDR3 is CASSPQGAKAEAFF. CDR3 DNA sequence: TGTGCCAGCAGCCCACAGGGGGCGAAGGCTGAAGCTTTCTTT. The entire variable domain, with the rest obtained from reference TRBV7-3 and TRBJ1-1, is as follows: GAGVSQTPSNKVTEKGKYVELRCDPISGHTALYWYRQSLGQGPEFLIYFQGTGAADDSGLPNDRFFAVRPEGSVSTLKIQRTERGDSAVYLCASSPQGAKAEAFFGQGTRLTVV.

The CDR3 is CASSVGGIPAEQYF. In nucleotides, the CDR3 is TGTGCCAGCAGCGTAGGTGGAATACCCGCCGAGCAGTACTTC. The chain carries TRBV9 and TRBJ2-7; D is undetermined. Germline V gene lookup returns CDR1 SGDLS and CDR2 YYNGEE. The CDR3 has 14 residues. The V and J ends lost 0 bases and 6 bases respectively, with 13 bases between them.

Note on this clonotype: The CDR3 carries no conserved terminal phenylalanine or tryptophan, so it likely arises from a read error. The DNA is omitted, as the CDR3 cannot be located on it reliably, and the CDR3 follows TCRdb's listing. This sequence joins TRBV5-5 and TRBJ2-5. Germline loops: CDR1 SGHKS, CDR2 YYEKEE (reference sequence). With termini counted, the CDR3 has 10 amino acids. This CDR3 is CASSPNAEYY.

This clonotype was seen just once. The chain joins TRBV2 to TRBJ2-2, with D maybe TRBD1 (5 bases). From germline, CDR1 is SNHLY and CDR2 FYNNEI. CDR3 length equals 15 residues. The V gene lost 6 bases and the J gene lost 4 bases, with 15 bases spanning the gap. CDR3 amino acids: CASSTSGLGTGELFF. For the CDR3, the DNA is TGTGCCAGCAGCACATCAGGGCTGGGCACCGGGGAGCTGTTTTTT. The full variable domain, in which reference TRBV2 and TRBJ2-2 provide the parts outside the CDR3, is EPEVTQTPSHQVTQMGQEVILRCVPISNHLYFYWYRQILGQKVEFLVSFYNNEISEKSEIFDDQFSVERPDGSNFTLKIRSTKLEDSAMYFCASSTSGLGTGELFFGEGSRLTVL.